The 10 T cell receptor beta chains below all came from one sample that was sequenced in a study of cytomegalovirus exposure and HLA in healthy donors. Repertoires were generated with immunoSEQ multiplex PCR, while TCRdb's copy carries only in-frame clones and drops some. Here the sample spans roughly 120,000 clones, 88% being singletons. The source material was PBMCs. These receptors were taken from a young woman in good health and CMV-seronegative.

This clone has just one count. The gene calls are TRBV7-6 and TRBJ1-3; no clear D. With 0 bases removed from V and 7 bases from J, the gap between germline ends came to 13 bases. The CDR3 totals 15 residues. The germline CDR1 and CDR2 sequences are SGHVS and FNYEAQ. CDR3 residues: CASSLARVGFNTIYF. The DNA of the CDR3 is TGTGCCAGCAGCTTAGCGAGAGTCGGTTTCAACACCATATATTTT.

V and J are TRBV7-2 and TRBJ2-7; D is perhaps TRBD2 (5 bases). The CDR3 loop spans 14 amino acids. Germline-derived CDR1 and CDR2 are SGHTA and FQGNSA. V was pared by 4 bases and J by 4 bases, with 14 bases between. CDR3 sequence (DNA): TGTGCCAGCAGCTCGAAAACTGGACTGTACGAGCAGTACTTC. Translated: CASSSKTGLYEQYF.

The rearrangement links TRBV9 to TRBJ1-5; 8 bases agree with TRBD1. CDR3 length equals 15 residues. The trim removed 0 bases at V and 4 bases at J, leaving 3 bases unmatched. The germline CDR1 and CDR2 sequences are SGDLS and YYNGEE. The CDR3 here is CASSVGGQANQPQHF. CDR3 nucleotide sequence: TGTGCCAGCAGCGTAGGGGGACAGGCAAATCAGCCCCAGCATTTT.

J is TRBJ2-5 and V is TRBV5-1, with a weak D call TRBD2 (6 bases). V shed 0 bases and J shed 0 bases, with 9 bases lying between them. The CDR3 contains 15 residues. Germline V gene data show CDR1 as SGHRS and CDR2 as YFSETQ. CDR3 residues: CASSLARGNQETQYF. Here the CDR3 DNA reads TGCGCCAGCAGCTTGGCTCGGGGGAACCAAGAGACCCAGTACTTC.

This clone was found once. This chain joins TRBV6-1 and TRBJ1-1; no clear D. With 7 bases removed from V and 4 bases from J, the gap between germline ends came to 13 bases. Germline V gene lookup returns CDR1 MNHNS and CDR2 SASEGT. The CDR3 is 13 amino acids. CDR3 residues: CASTRLVGTEAFF. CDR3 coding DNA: TGTGCCAGCACCCGACTGGTGGGCACTGAAGCTTTCTTT.

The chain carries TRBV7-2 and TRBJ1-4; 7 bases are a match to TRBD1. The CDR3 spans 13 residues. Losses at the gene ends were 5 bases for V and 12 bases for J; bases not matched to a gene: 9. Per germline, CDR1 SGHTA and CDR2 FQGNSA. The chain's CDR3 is CASSPGQAEQLFF. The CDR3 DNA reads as TGTGCCAGCAGCCCCGGACAGGCGGAACAACTGTTTTTT.

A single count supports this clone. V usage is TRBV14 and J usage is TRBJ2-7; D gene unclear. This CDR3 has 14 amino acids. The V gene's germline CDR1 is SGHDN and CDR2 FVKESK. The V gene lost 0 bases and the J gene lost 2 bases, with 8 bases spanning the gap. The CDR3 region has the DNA TGTGCCAGCAGCCAAGATACTGTCCCCTACGAGCAGTACTTC. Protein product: CASSQDTVPYEQYF. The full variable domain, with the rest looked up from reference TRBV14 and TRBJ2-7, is EAGVTQFPSHSVIEKGQTVTLRCDPISGHDNLYWYRRVMGKEIKFLLHFVKESKQDESGMPNNRFLAERTGGTYSTLKVQPAELEDSGVYFCASSQDTVPYEQYFGPGTRLTVT.

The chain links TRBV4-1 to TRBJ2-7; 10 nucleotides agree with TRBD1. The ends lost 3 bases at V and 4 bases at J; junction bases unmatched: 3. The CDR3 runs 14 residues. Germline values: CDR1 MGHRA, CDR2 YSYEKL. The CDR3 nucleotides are TGCGCCAGCAGCCAGGACAGGGGGACTTACGAGCAGTACTTC. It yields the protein CASSQDRGTYEQYF.

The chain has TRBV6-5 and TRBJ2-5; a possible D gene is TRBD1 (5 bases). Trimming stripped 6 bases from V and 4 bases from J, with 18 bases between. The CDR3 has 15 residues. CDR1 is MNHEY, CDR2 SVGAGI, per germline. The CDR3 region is CASRPHTRQRETQYF. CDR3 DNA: TGTGCCAGCAGGCCGCATACCCGACAGAGAGAGACCCAGTACTTC.

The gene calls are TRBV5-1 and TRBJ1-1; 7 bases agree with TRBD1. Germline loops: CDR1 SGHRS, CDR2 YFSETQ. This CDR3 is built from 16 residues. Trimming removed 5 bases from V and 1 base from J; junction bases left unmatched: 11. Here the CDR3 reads CASRTQPGQPNTEAFF. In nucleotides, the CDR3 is TGCGCCAGCAGGACGCAACCGGGACAGCCGAACACTGAAGCTTTCTTT.